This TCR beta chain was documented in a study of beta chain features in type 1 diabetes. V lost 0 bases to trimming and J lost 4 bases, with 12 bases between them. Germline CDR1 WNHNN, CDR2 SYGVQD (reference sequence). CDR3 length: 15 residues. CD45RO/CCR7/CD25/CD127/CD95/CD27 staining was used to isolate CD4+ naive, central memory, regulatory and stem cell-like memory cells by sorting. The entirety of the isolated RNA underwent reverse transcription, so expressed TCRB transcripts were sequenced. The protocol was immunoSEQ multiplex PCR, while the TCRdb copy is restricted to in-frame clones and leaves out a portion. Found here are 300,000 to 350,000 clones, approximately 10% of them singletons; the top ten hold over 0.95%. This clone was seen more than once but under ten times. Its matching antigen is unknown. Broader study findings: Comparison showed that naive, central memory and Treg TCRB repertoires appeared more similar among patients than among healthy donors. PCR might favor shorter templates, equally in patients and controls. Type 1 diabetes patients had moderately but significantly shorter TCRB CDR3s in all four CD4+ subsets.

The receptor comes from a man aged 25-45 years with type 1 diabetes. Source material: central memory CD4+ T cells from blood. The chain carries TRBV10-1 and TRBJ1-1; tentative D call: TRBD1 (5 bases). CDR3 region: CASSESMGTGTEAFF. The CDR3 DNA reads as TGCGCCAGCAGTGAGTCGATGGGGACGGGCACTGAAGCTTTCTTT.